A single T cell receptor (beta chain) is shown here with its context. As yet, its antigen is unknown. The sample is drawn from a study of CD8 T cell repertoires and HIV-1 epitope variants. Study context: Twenty-five autologous and known Gag and Nef epitope variant peptides each stimulated T cells separately. Tested: three Gag epitope families, Nef HW9 and YT9. An uncultured baseline aliquot held 1M T cells.

The method was immunoSEQ multiplex PCR; TCRdb's version includes in-frame clones alone and lacks a portion of them. The repertoire has a few thousand clones, approximately 71% of them found once; the top ten carry 45% to 50%. The sequencing input was cultured CD8+ T cells derived from PBMCs. The receptor was derived from a male donor with HIV.

CDR3 sequence reads: CASSYEVNYGYTF. As DNA, the CDR3 is TGTGCCAGCAGTTATGAAGTAAACTATGGCTACACCTTC. The chain links TRBV6-5 to TRBJ1-2; no clear D gene. Deletions cut 3 bases from V and 2 bases from J, with 7 bases between. The CDR3 is made up of 13 amino acids. The germline gives CDR1 MNHEY, CDR2 SVGAGI.